The clone carrying this T cell receptor (beta chain) was seen a handful of times. The V end was cut by 1 base, the J end by 2 bases, with 11 bases between. Germline V gene lookup returns CDR1 KGHSH and CDR2 LQKENI. The CDR3 is 15 residues long. The authors' processing: The authors estimated nucleated cell counts from reference gene primer amplification. Here immunoSEQ multiplex PCR was the method, and the copy in TCRdb shows in-frame clones only, minus some. V and J calls and clone size follow that table, whereas D and trimming were derived from the DNA. The repertoire has fewer than 100,000 clones, roughly 85% of them found once; the top ten carry roughly 46%. This sample is part of a study of blood T cell repertoires in COVID-19. Overall study context: COVID-19 samples, acute and convalescent, were from the United States, Italy and Spain.

The sequence was collected from a human donor in a cohort sampled during active COVID-19. The specimen was peripheral blood. V usage is TRBV18 and J usage is TRBJ1-1; the D is unclear. For the CDR3, the DNA is TGTGCCAGCTCACCACAGAGTATTCTTAACACTGAAGCTTTCTTT. Amino acids: CASSPQSILNTEAFF.